These 15 T cell receptor beta chains were all obtained from the same sample, sequenced in a study of blood T cell repertoires in COVID-19. Generated by immunoSEQ multiplex PCR, the TCRdb table keeps only in-frame clones and is missing some. The data show under 200,000 clones, about 87% seen once. The sequenced sample was peripheral blood. The receptors stem from a woman between 70 and 85 years old with COVID-19, enrolled during active disease.

This chain links TRBV28 with TRBJ2-6, with D possibly matching TRBD1 (6 bases). This CDR3 comprises 15 residues. CDR1 and CDR2 (germline): MDHEN, SYDVKM. V was shortened by 6 bases and J by 0 bases, with 9 bases between the two germline ends. The CDR3: CASSRGSSGANVLTF. DNA of the CDR3: TGTGCCAGCAGCAGGGGCTCCTCTGGGGCCAACGTCCTGACTTTC.

This rearrangement joins TRBV28 to TRBJ1-2, with a tentative D call TRBD1 (6 bases). The length of the CDR3 is 15 residues. Germline V gives CDR1 MDHEN, CDR2 SYDVKM. Trimming removed 6 bases at V and 2 bases at J, with 16 bases between. The CDR3 loop reads CASRPPAGGNYGYTF. CDR3 in DNA: TGTGCCAGCAGACCGCCCGCGGGGGGCAACTATGGCTACACCTTC.

V and J are TRBV5-4 and TRBJ2-3, with TRBD2 matching 7 bases. The CDR3 length is 15 residues. CDR1 SGHNT and CDR2 YYREEE come from the germline V gene (reference sequence). V dropped 0 bases and J dropped 1; count of bases not matched to a gene: 2. The CDR3 is CASSLERGGTDTQYF. CDR3 in DNA: TGTGCCAGCAGCTTGGAGCGGGGAGGCACAGATACGCAGTATTTT.

The rearrangement links TRBV5-4 to TRBJ1-3; D uncertain. V was cut by 5 bases and J by 0 bases, with 12 bases left in between. This CDR3 is 15 amino acids long. Germline V gene data show CDR1 as SGHNT and CDR2 as YYREEE (reference sequence). The CDR3 region is CASREDGFSGNTIYF. The CDR3 coding sequence is TGTGCCAGCAGGGAGGACGGATTCTCTGGAAACACCATATATTTT.

This clone was seen a handful of times. This chain links TRBV3-1 (or the pseudogene TRBV3-2) with TRBJ1-4; D perhaps matches TRBD1 (5 bases). Germline assignment: CDR1 LGHDT and CDR2 YNNKEL (reference sequence). The V and J ends lost 5 bases and 8 bases respectively, with 18 bases between them. The CDR3 totals 15 residues. CDR3: CASSGHRRDGEKLFF. In DNA form, the CDR3 reads TGTGCCAGCAGCGGACATCGGCGGGATGGGGAAAAACTGTTTTTT.

The chain has TRBV5-4 and TRBJ1-2; TRBD1 matches at 8 bases. The V segment lost 0 bases and the J segment 6 bases; nucleotides outside the gene matches: 4. The CDR3 extends over 14 amino acids. The germline V gene encodes CDR1 SGHNT and CDR2 YYREEE (reference sequence). CDR3 bases: TGTGCCAGCAGCTTGGACAGGGGGAATAATGGCTACACCTTC. Translating it yields CASSLDRGNNGYTF.

This chain joins TRBV10-3 and TRBJ1-5; tentative D call: TRBD1 (5 bases). Germline lookup yields CDR1 ENHRY and CDR2 SYGVKD. V gave up 0 bases and J gave up 3 bases, with 15 bases separating them. The CDR3 has 17 amino acids. CDR3 coding DNA: TGTGCCATCAGTGAGTCGTGGGGGGATACATACAATCAGCCCCAGCATTTT. Protein sequence: CAISESWGDTYNQPQHF.

The gene calls are TRBV7-9 and TRBJ2-5, with 10 positions matching TRBD2. CDR1 and CDR2 (germline): SEHNR, FQNEAQ (reference sequence). V shed 2 bases and J 2 bases; nucleotides not matched to a gene: 5. The length of the CDR3 is 16 residues. CDR3 DNA: TGTGCCAGCAGCTTATGGCGGACTAGCGGACAAGAGACCCAGTACTTC. This codes for CASSLWRTSGQETQYF.

The chain is built from TRBV7-2 and TRBJ2-6, with D possibly matching TRBD1 (5 bases). Germline V lookup: CDR1 SGHTA, CDR2 FQGNSA. The length of the CDR3 is 18 residues. Trimming shortened V by 0 bases and J by 0 bases, and 12 bases separated the two germline ends. The CDR3 reads CASSLALRALSGANVLTF. In nucleotides, the CDR3 is TGTGCCAGCAGCTTAGCACTCAGGGCCCTCTCTGGGGCCAACGTCCTGACTTTC.

The CDR3 sequence: CASRDRGDTGELFF. Written as DNA, the CDR3 is TGTGCCAGCAGGGACAGGGGAGACACCGGGGAGCTGTTTTTT. The rearrangement joins TRBV28 to TRBJ2-2, with 9 positions matching TRBD1. Germline V gives CDR1 MDHEN, CDR2 SYDVKM. V shed 6 bases and J 3 bases; nucleotides not matched to a gene: 2. This CDR3 is built from 14 residues.

This chain uses TRBV2 with TRBJ1-3; D unclear. Germline V gene lookup returns CDR1 SNHLY and CDR2 FYNNEI. CDR3 length equals 14 residues. V lost 6 bases to trimming and J lost 0 bases, with 9 bases between them. The CDR3 protein is CASRESSSGNTIYF. The DNA of the CDR3 is TGTGCCAGCAGGGAGAGTAGCTCTGGAAACACCATATATTTT. Full variable domain (outside the CDR3, taken from reference TRBV2 and TRBJ1-3): EPEVTQTPSHQVTQMGQEVILRCVPISNHLYFYWYRQILGQKVEFLVSFYNNEISEKSEIFDDQFSVERPDGSNFTLKIRSTKLEDSAMYFCASRESSSGNTIYFGEGSWLTVV.

The chain joins TRBV5-4 to TRBJ2-3; possible D gene TRBD2, 5 bases. CDR3 length: 15 residues. Germline CDR1 is SGHNT and CDR2 is YYREEE (reference sequence). The germline V and J ends were trimmed by 2 bases and 0 bases, with 10 bases remaining between them. Here the CDR3 reads CASSFVATSTDTQYF. CDR3 coding DNA: TGTGCCAGCAGCTTTGTAGCGACTAGCACAGATACGCAGTATTTT.

The V and J genes are TRBV9 and TRBJ1-1; D is possibly TRBD1 (6 bases). The CDR3 length is 14 residues. Trimming took off 4 bases at V and 3 bases at J, with 13 bases between the two ends. Germline assignment: CDR1 SGDLS and CDR2 YYNGEE. The CDR3 protein is CASSQRQVYTEAFF. The CDR3 DNA reads TGTGCCAGCAGCCAACGACAGGTTTACACTGAAGCTTTCTTT.

The rearrangement joins TRBV5-6 to TRBJ1-5, with 7 bases lining up with TRBD1. Germline lookup yields CDR1 SGHDT and CDR2 YYEEEE. Trimming at V came to 0 bases and at J to 6 bases, leaving 6 bases not matched to a gene. The CDR3 is 15 residues long. CDR3 protein: CASSLGGGTGQPQHF. The CDR3 DNA follows: TGTGCCAGCAGCTTGGGAGGGGGCACAGGTCAGCCCCAGCATTTT.

The V call is TRBV29-1, the J call TRBJ1-1; tentative D call: TRBD1 (5 bases). The CDR3 length is 14 residues. V was trimmed by 1 base and J by 1 base, leaving 10 bases between them. Looked up from germline, CDR1 is SQVTM and CDR2 is ANQGSEA. The CDR3, as DNA: TGCAGCGTTGAAGTGCGTAGGGGGAACACTGAAGCTTTCTTT. Translating gives CSVEVRRGNTEAFF.